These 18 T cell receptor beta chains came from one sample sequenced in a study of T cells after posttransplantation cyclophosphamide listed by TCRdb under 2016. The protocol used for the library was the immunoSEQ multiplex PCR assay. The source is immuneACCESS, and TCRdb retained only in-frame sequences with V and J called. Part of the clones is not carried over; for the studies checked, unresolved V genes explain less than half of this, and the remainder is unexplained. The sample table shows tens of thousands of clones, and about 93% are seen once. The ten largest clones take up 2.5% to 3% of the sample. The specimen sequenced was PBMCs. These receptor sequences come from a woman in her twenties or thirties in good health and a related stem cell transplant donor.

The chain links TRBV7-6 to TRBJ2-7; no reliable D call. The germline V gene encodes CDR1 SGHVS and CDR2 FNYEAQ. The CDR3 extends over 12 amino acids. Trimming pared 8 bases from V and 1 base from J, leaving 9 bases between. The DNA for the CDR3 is TGTGCCAGCCCCGGGTGTTCCTACGAGCAGTACTTC. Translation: CASPGCSYEQYF. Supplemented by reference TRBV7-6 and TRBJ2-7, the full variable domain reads GAGVSQSPRYKVTKRGQDVALRCDPISGHVSLYWYRQALGQGPEFLTYFNYEAQQDKSGLPNDRFSAERPEGSISTLTIQRTEQRDSAMYRCASPGCSYEQYFGPGTRLTVT.

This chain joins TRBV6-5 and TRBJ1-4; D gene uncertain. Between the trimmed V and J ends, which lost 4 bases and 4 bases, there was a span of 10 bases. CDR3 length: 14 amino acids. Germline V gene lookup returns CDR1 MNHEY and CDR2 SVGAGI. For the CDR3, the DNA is TGTGCCAGCAGTTCACAGTTCCTTAATGAAAAACTGTTTTTT. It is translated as CASSSQFLNEKLFF.

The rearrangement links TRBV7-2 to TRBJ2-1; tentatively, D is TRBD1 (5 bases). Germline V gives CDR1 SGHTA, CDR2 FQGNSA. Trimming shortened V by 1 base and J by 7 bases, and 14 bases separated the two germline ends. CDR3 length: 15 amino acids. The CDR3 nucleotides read TGTGCCAGCAGCTTAGATGTGCAGGGTAGGAATGAGCAGTTCTTC. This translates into CASSLDVQGRNEQFF.

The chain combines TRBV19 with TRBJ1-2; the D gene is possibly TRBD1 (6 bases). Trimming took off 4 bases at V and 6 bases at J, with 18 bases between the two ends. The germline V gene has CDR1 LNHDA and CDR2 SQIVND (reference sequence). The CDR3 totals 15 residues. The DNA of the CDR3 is TGTGCCAGTAGTAGATCAGGGGAAGGATTAGATGGCTACACCTTC. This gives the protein CASSRSGEGLDGYTF.

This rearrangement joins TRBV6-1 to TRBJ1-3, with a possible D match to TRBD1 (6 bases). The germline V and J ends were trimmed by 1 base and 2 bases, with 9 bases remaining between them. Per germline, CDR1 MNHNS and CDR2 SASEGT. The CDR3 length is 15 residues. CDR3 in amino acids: CASSEGRGPGNTIYF. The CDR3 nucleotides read TGTGCCAGCAGTGAAGGCAGGGGCCCTGGAAACACCATATATTTT.

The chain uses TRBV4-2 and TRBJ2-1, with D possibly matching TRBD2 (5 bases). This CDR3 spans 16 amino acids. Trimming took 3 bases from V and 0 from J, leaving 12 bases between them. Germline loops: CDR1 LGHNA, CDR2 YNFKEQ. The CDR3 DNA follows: TGTGCCAGCAGCCACGACCCGGAGGCCTCCTACAATGAGCAGTTCTTC. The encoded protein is CASSHDPEASYNEQFF.

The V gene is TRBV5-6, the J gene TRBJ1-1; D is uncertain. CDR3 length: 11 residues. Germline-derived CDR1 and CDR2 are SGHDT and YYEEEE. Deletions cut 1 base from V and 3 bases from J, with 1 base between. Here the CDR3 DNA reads TGTGCCAGCAGCTTGTACACTGAAGCTTTCTTT. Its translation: CASSLYTEAFF.

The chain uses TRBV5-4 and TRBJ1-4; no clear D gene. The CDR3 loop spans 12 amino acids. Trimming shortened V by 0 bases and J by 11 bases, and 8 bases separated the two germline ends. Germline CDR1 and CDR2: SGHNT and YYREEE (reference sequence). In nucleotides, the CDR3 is TGTGCCAGCAGCTTGGACGCTAATAAACTGTTTTTT. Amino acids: CASSLDANKLFF. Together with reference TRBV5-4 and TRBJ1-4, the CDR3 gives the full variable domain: ETGVTQSPTHLIKTRGQQVTLRCSSQSGHNTVSWYQQALGQGPQFIFQYYREEENGRGNFPPRFSGLQFPNYSSELNVNALELDDSALYLCASSLDANKLFFGSGTQLSVL.

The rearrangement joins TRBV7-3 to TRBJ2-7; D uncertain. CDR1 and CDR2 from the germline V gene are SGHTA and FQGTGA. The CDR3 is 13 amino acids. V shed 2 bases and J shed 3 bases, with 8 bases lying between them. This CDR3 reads CASSLGHSYEQYF. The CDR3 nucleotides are TGTGCCAGCAGCTTAGGTCATAGCTACGAGCAGTACTTC.

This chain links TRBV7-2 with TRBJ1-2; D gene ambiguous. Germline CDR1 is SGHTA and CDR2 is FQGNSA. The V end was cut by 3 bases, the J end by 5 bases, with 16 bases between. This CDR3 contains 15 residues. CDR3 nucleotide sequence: TGTGCCAGCAGCTTGAGGACCTCATCCCCATATGGCTACACCTTC. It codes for CASSLRTSSPYGYTF.

CDR3 DNA sequence: TGTGCCAGCTCACTTTTTGGACAGGGGGGGGCGAATGAGCAGTTCTTC. Translating it yields CASSLFGQGGANEQFF. The V gene is TRBV18, the J gene TRBJ2-1; 10 nucleotides agree with TRBD1. The V gene's germline CDR1 is KGHSH and CDR2 LQKENI. The CDR3 runs to 16 residues. The ends lost 4 bases at V and 7 bases at J; junction bases unmatched: 10.

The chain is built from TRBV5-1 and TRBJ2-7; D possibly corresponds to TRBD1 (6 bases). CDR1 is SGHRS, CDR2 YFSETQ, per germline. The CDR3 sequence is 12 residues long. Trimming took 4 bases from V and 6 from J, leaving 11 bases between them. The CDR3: CASSINRAEQYF. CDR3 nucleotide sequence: TGCGCCAGCAGCATCAACAGGGCCGAGCAGTACTTC.

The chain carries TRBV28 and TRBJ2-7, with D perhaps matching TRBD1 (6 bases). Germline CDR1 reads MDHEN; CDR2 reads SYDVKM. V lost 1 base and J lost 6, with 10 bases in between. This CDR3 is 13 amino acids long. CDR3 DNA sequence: TGTGCCAGCAGTTTATCACAGGGTTCCGAGCAGTACTTC. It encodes CASSLSQGSEQYF.

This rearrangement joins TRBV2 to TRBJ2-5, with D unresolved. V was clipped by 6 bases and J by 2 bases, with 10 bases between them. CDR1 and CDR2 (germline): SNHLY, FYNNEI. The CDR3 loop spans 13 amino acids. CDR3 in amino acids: CASSADGQETQYF. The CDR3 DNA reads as TGTGCCAGCAGCGCAGACGGGCAAGAGACCCAGTACTTC.

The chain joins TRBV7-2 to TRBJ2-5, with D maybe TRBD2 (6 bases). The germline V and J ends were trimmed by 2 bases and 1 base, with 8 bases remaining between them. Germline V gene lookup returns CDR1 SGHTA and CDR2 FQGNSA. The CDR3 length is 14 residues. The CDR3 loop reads CASSLTGSQETQYF. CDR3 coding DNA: TGTGCCAGCAGCTTAACCGGGAGCCAAGAGACCCAGTACTTC.

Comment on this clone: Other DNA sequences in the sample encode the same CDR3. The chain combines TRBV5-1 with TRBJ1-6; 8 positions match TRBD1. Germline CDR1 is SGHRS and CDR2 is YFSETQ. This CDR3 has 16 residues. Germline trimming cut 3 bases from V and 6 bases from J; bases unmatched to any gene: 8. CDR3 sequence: CASSYLGGQGNSPLHF. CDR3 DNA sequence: TGCGCCAGCAGCTACTTAGGAGGACAGGGTAATTCACCCCTCCACTTT. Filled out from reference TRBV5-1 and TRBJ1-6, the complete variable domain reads KAGVTQTPRYLIKTRGQQVTLSCSPISGHRSVSWYQQTPGQGLQFLFEYFSETQRNKGNFPGRFSGRQFSNSRSEMNVSTLELGDSALYLCASSYLGGQGNSPLHFGNGTRLTVT.

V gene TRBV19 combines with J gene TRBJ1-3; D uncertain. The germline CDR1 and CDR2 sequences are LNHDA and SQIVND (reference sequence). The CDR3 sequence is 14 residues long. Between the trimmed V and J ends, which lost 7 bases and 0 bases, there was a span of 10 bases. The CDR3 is CASTLAVSGNTIYF. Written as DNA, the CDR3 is TGTGCCAGTACTCTGGCGGTCTCTGGAAACACCATATATTTT.

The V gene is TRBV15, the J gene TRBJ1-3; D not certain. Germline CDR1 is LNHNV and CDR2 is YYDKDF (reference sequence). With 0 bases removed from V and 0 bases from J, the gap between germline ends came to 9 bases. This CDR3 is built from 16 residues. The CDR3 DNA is TGTGCCACCAGCAGAGATTCGGCGGCCTCTGGAAACACCATATATTTT. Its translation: CATSRDSAASGNTIYF.